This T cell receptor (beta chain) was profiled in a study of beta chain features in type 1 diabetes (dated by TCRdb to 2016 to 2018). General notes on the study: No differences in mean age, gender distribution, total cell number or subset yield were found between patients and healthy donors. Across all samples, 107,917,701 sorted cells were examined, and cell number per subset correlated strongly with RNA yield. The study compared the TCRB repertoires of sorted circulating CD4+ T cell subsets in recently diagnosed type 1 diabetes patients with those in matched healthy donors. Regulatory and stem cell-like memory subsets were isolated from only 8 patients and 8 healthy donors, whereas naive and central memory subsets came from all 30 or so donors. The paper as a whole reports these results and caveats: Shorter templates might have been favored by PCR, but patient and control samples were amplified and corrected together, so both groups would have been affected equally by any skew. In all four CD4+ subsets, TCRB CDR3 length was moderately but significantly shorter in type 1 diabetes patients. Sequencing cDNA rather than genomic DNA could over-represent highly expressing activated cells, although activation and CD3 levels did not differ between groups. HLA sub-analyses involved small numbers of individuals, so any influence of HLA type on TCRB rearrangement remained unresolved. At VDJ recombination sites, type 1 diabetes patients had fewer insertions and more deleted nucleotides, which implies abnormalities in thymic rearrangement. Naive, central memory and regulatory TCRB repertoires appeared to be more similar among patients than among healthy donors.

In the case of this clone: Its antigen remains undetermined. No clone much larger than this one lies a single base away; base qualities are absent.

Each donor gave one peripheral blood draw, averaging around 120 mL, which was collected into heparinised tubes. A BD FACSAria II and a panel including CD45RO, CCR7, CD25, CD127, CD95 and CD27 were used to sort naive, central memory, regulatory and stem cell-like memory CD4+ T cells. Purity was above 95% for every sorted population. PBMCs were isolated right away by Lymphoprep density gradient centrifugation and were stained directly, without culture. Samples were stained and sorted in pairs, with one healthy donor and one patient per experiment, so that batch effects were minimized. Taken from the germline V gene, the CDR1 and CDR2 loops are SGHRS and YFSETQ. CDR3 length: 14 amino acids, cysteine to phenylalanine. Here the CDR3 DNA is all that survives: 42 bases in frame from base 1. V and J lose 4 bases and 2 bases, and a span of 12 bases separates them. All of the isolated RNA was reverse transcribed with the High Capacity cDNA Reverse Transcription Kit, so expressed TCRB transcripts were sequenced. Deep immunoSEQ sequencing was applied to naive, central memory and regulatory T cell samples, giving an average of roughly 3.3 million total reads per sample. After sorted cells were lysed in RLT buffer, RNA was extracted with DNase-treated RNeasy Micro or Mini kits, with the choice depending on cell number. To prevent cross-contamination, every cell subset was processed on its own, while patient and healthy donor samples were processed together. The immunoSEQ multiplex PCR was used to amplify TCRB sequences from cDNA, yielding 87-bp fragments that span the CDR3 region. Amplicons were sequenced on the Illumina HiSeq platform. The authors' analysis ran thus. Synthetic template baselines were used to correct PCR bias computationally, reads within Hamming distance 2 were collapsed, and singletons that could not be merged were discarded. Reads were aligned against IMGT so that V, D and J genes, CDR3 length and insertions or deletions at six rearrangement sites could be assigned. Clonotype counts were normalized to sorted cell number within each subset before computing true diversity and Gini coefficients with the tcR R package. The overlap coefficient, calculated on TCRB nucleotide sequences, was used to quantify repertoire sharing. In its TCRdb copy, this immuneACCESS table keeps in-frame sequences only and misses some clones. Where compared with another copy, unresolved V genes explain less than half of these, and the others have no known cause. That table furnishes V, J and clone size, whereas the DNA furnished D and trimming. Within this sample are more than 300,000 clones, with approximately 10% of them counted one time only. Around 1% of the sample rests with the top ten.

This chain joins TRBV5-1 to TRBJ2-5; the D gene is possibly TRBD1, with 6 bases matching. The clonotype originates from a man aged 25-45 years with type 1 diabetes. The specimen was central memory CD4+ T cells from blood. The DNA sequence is TGCGCCAGCAGCCCGCAGGGGTTTCAAGAGACCCAGTACTTC. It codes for CASSPQGFQETQYF. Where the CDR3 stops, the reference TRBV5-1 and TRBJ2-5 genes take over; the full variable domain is KAGVTQTPRYLIKTRGQQVTLSCSPISGHRSVSWYQQTPGQGLQFLFEYFSETQRNKGNFPGRFSGRQFSNSRSEMNVSTLELGDSALYLCASSPQGFQETQYFGPGTRLLVL.